Listed below are T cell receptor beta chains from one sample, sequenced in a study of PD-L1 blockade in urothelial cancer. The method was immunoSEQ multiplex PCR; TCRdb's version includes in-frame clones alone and lacks a portion of them. The sample has 120,000 or so clones; 86% are singletons. The sample consisted of PBMCs, taken around atezolizumab (anti-PD-L1) treatment. These receptors were taken from a man aged 50 to 60 with urothelial cancer. CDR3s include the opening cysteine and the closing phenylalanine or tryptophan. A D gene is named only where the DNA matches it firmly. Clone size, where shown, is once, few, many, or a class for clones that have expanded.

size: few
J: TRBJ2-5
D: TRBD1
V: TRBV7-6
CDR3: CASSLATGRETQYF
DNA: TGTGCCAGCAGCTTAGCGACAGGGCGGGAGACCCAGTACTTC

size: NA
J: TRBJ2-6
D: NA
V: TRBV4-1
CDR3: CASSQVTVSGANVLTF
DNA: TGCGCCAGCAGCCAAGTTACGGTCTCTGGGGCCAACGTCCTGACTTTC

size: NA
J: TRBJ2-3
D: NA
V: TRBV28
CDR3: CASSLYPNQGGTQYF
DNA: TGTGCCAGCAGTCTTTACCCAAATCAGGGGGGTACGCAGTATTTT

size: NA
J: TRBJ2-1
D: NA
V: TRBV7-2
CDR3: CASSLRGWDEQFF
DNA: TGTGCCAGCAGCTTAAGGGGGTGGGATGAGCAGTTCTTC

size: NA
J: TRBJ2-4
D: NA
V: TRBV28
CDR3: CASPVDKPLAKNIQYF
DNA: TGTGCCAGCCCAGTGGACAAGCCCCTAGCCAAAAACATTCAGTACTTC

size: NA
J: TRBJ2-1
D: TRBD1
V: TRBV7-9
CDR3: CASSLWDRGRPTREQFF
DNA: TGTGCCAGCAGCTTATGGGACAGGGGCCGACCAACCCGTGAGCAGTTCTTC

size: NA
J: TRBJ2-3
D: TRBD1
V: TRBV5-4
CDR3: CASSPSLTGGNTDTQYF
DNA: TGTGCCAGCAGCCCATCTTTGACAGGGGGAAACACAGATACGCAGTATTTT

size: NA
J: TRBJ1-1
D: TRBD1
V: TRBV6-1
CDR3: CASRGQYTEAFF
DNA: TGTGCCAGCAGGGGACAGTACACTGAAGCTTTCTTT

size: NA
J: TRBJ2-1
D: TRBD1
V: TRBV28
CDR3: CASSLTGTLLYNEQFF
DNA: TGTGCCAGCAGTTTGACAGGGACGCTTCTCTACAATGAGCAGTTCTTC

size: NA
J: TRBJ2-1
D: NA
V: TRBV28
CDR3: CASRLVNEQFF
DNA: TGTGCCAGCAGACTAGTCAATGAGCAGTTCTTC

size: NA
J: TRBJ2-7
D: NA
V: TRBV30
CDR3: CAWSPRSEQYF
DNA: TGTGCCTGGAGTCCCAGGTCCGAGCAGTACTTC

size: NA
J: TRBJ2-1
D: TRBD1
V: TRBV5-4
CDR3: CASTGQAYNEQFF
DNA: TGTGCCAGCACGGGACAGGCCTACAATGAGCAGTTCTTC

size: NA
J: TRBJ2-7
D: NA
V: TRBV7-9
CDR3: CASSPDSFYEQYF
DNA: TGTGCCAGCAGTCCGGACAGTTTCTACGAGCAGTACTTC

size: once
J: TRBJ2-7
D: TRBD2
V: TRBV30
CDR3: CAWRDFTGGEQYF
DNA: TGTGCCTGGAGGGACTTTACGGGGGGCGAGCAGTACTTC

size: NA
J: TRBJ2-7
D: TRBD2
V: TRBV10-3
CDR3: CASGTSGHEQYF
DNA: TGTGCCAGTGGGACTAGCGGTCACGAGCAGTACTTC

size: NA
J: TRBJ2-2
D: TRBD2
V: TRBV14
CDR3: CASSQAKGLGTGELFF
DNA: TGTGCCAGCAGCCAAGCTAAGGGACTAGGAACCGGGGAGCTGTTTTTT

size: NA
J: TRBJ1-2
D: TRBD1
V: TRBV7-8
CDR3: CASSSTGESYGYTF
DNA: TGTGCCAGCAGCTCAACAGGGGAATCCTATGGCTACACCTTC

size: NA
J: TRBJ1-1
D: TRBD1
V: TRBV7-2
CDR3: CASSSGTGTEAFF
DNA: TGTGCCAGCAGCTCCGGGACAGGGACTGAAGCTTTCTTT

size: NA
J: TRBJ1-6
D: NA
V: TRBV7-9
CDR3: CASSTRRGGESPLHF
DNA: TGTGCCAGCAGCACGAGACGGGGGGGTGAGTCACCCCTCCACTTT

size: NA
J: TRBJ2-5
D: TRBD1
V: TRBV9
CDR3: CASSVSGGREETQYF
DNA: TGTGCCAGCAGCGTATCAGGGGGAAGGGAAGAGACCCAGTACTTC

size: NA
J: TRBJ1-1
D: NA
V: TRBV6-6
CDR3: CASSSRVPIGTEAFF
DNA: TGTGCCAGCAGTTCCCGGGTCCCGATTGGGACTGAAGCTTTCTTT

size: NA
J: TRBJ2-1
D: NA
V: TRBV19
CDR3: CASSIGTPTYNEQFF
DNA: TGTGCCAGTAGTATAGGGACACCAACCTACAATGAGCAGTTCTTC

size: NA
J: TRBJ1-1
D: TRBD1
V: TRBV7-2
CDR3: CASSSTGGYRAFF
DNA: TGTGCCAGCAGCTCGACAGGGGGCTATAGGGCTTTCTTT

size: once
J: TRBJ2-3
D: TRBD2
V: TRBV2
CDR3: CASSASTSGRDTQYF
DNA: TGTGCCAGCAGTGCAAGTACTAGCGGTCGAGATACGCAGTATTTT

size: few
J: TRBJ1-2
D: NA
V: TRBV5-1
CDR3: CASRLAVFNYGYTF
DNA: TGCGCCAGCAGATTGGCCGTGTTTAACTATGGCTACACCTTC

size: NA
J: TRBJ2-5
D: NA
V: TRBV5-1
CDR3: CASSLGQKRGETQYF
DNA: TGCGCCAGCAGCTTGGGACAGAAAAGGGGAGAGACCCAGTACTTC

size: NA
J: TRBJ2-7
D: TRBD2
V: TRBV28
CDR3: CASSPRRAGGGEQYF
DNA: TGTGCCAGCAGCCCCAGGCGAGCGGGAGGAGGCGAGCAGTACTTC

size: NA
J: TRBJ2-4
D: NA
V: TRBV11-2
CDR3: CASRGTVKNIQYF
DNA: TGTGCCAGCAGGGGGACTGTCAAAAACATTCAGTACTTC

size: NA
J: TRBJ1-1
D: NA
V: TRBV28
CDR3: CASRTVMNTEAFF
DNA: TGTGCCAGCAGGACAGTCATGAACACTGAAGCTTTCTTT

size: few
J: TRBJ2-6
D: NA
V: TRBV19
CDR3: CASRRRGRAGANVLTF
DNA: TGTGCCAGTAGGAGGAGGGGCAGGGCCGGGGCCAACGTCCTGACTTTC

size: few
J: TRBJ2-7
D: TRBD2
V: TRBV28
CDR3: CASSWTSGRDKQYF
DNA: TGTGCCAGCAGTTGGACTAGCGGGAGGGATAAGCAGTACTTC

size: NA
J: TRBJ1-4
D: NA
V: TRBV5-5
CDR3: CASSSQGRSEKLFF
DNA: TGTGCCAGCAGCTCACAGGGTAGATCGGAAAAACTGTTTTTT

size: NA
J: TRBJ2-2
D: NA
V: TRBV30
CDR3: CAWSPGLIGELFF
DNA: TGTGCCTGGAGTCCAGGGTTAATCGGGGAGCTGTTTTTT

size: NA
J: TRBJ1-1
D: NA
V: TRBV5-1
CDR3: CASSGTQANTEAFF
DNA: TGCGCCAGCAGCGGGACACAGGCGAACACTGAAGCTTTCTTT

size: once
J: TRBJ2-7
D: TRBD1
V: TRBV10-3
CDR3: CATQQGAPSYEQYF
DNA: TGTGCCACACAACAGGGGGCTCCCTCCTACGAGCAGTACTTC

size: NA
J: TRBJ2-3
D: NA
V: TRBV5-1
CDR3: CASSLSLERDTQYF
DNA: TGCGCCAGCAGCTTGTCTTTGGAGAGAGATACGCAGTATTTT

size: NA
J: TRBJ2-5
D: TRBD2
V: TRBV19
CDR3: CASSARGGETQYF
DNA: TGTGCCAGTAGTGCCCGGGGAGGGGAGACCCAGTACTTC

size: NA
J: TRBJ2-7
D: TRBD1
V: TRBV7-9
CDR3: CASSRGGQGYEQYF
DNA: TGTGCCAGCAGCCGAGGGGGACAGGGTTACGAGCAGTACTTC

size: NA
J: TRBJ2-1
D: TRBD2
V: TRBV30
CDR3: CAWTSGSSYNEQFF
DNA: TGTGCCTGGACTAGCGGGTCCTCCTACAATGAGCAGTTCTTC

size: NA
J: TRBJ1-1
D: NA
V: TRBV5-1
CDR3: CASRAGGVNTEAFF
DNA: TGCGCCAGCAGAGCTGGGGGGGTGAACACTGAAGCTTTCTTT

size: NA
J: TRBJ2-3
D: TRBD2
V: TRBV28
CDR3: CASRVYPPGTSGYTDTQYF
DNA: TGTGCCAGCAGAGTTTACCCGCCTGGGACTAGCGGTTACACAGATACGCAGTATTTT

size: NA
J: TRBJ1-6
D: TRBD1
V: TRBV7-2
CDR3: CASSLRDRLSSYNSPLHF
DNA: TGTGCCAGCAGCCTCCGGGACAGGTTAAGCTCCTATAATTCACCCCTCCACTTT

size: NA
J: TRBJ2-7
D: TRBD2
V: TRBV5-1
CDR3: CASSLATSGTYEQYF
DNA: TGCGCCAGCAGCTTGGCAACTAGCGGAACCTACGAGCAGTACTTC

size: once
J: TRBJ1-1
D: NA
V: TRBV19
CDR3: CASSQGRTTEAFF
DNA: TGTGCCAGTAGCCAGGGCAGGACCACTGAAGCTTTCTTT

size: NA
J: TRBJ2-1
D: TRBD2
V: TRBV11-1
CDR3: CASSFSREGHNEQFF
DNA: TGTGCCAGCAGCTTTTCGCGGGAGGGTCACAATGAGCAGTTCTTC

size: NA
J: TRBJ1-6
D: NA
V: TRBV28
CDR3: CASRVPVSGNNSPLHF
DNA: TGTGCCAGCAGAGTTCCAGTGTCAGGGAACAATTCACCCCTCCACTTT

size: NA
J: TRBJ2-7
D: TRBD2
V: TRBV5-5
CDR3: CASSSRMASGSYEQYF
DNA: TGTGCCAGCAGCTCCCGTATGGCTAGCGGTTCCTACGAGCAGTACTTC

size: NA
J: TRBJ2-7
D: TRBD1
V: TRBV11-2
CDR3: CASSLTYSGDRHPYEQYF
DNA: TGTGCCAGCAGCTTGACCTACTCCGGGGACAGGCATCCCTACGAGCAGTACTTC

size: NA
J: TRBJ1-1
D: TRBD1
V: TRBV5-1
CDR3: CASSLGQGNMNTEAFF
DNA: TGCGCCAGCAGCTTGGGACAGGGGAACATGAACACTGAAGCTTTCTTT

size: NA
J: TRBJ2-6
D: NA
V: TRBV28
CDR3: CASSSRVGANVLTF
DNA: TGTGCCAGCAGTTCTCGGGTTGGGGCCAACGTCCTGACTTTC

size: NA
J: TRBJ2-1
D: TRBD2
V: TRBV11-2
CDR3: CASSSRLAGRGSSYNEQFF
DNA: TGTGCCAGCAGCTCGAGACTAGCGGGAAGGGGGAGCTCCTACAATGAGCAGTTCTTC

size: NA
J: TRBJ1-6
D: NA
V: TRBV6-1
CDR3: CASSERSAAGYNSPLHF
DNA: TGTGCCAGCAGTGAAAGGTCAGCCGCGGGCTATAATTCACCCCTCCACTTT